Following are 16 T cell receptor beta chains from one sample sequenced in a study of Graves' ophthalmopathy and Graves' hyperthyroidism. Amplified TCR beta CDR3 regions were obtained using RNA transcripts as template. Investigators did first-round RT-PCR with HTBI primers, then second-round multiplex PCR. TCRdb fed the multiplex PCR reads into MiXCR, producing one record per CDR3 protein. The sample shows approximately 700,000 distinct CDR3 sequences, about 44% of them seen only once. The sequencing sample was made of peripheral blood. All receptors derive from an adult man with Graves' ophthalmopathy.

The chain employs TRBV19 and TRBJ2-2, with 7 bases aligning to TRBD1. This CDR3 has 14 amino acids. From germline, CDR1 is LNHDA and CDR2 SQIVND (reference sequence). The J segment lost 4 bases and the V segment lost 4 bases, leaving 3 bases of the junction unmatched. CDR3 amino acids: CASSTTGFTGELFF. CDR3 DNA: TGTGCCAGTAGTACGACAGGGTTCACCGGGGAGCTGTTTTTT.

This clonotype was detected only a few times. The CDR3: CASSLGRTGNSNQPQHF. In DNA, the CDR3 is TGTGCCAGCAGCTTAGGCAGGACAGGGAATAGCAATCAGCCCCAGCATTTT. This sequence joins TRBV7-2 and TRBJ1-5, with 8 bases that match TRBD1. CDR3 size: 17 residues. V shed 1 base and J 0 bases; nucleotides not matched to a gene: 5. The germline V gene has CDR1 SGHTA and CDR2 FQGNSA.

This clonotype has just a few counts. The CDR3 DNA reads TGTGCCAGCAGCGCCGCCGGGACAGAATCCTACGAGCAGTACTTC. Translation: CASSAAGTESYEQYF. This sequence joins TRBV9 and TRBJ2-7, with TRBD1 matching 7 bases. Germline CDR1 reads SGDLS; CDR2 reads YYNGEE. The CDR3 sequence is 15 residues long. Trimming cost V 3 bases and J 1 base; bases outside gene matches: 7.

Details on this clonotype: A far more abundant clone sits one base away, making this likely a read error. The chain joins TRBV7-8 to TRBJ2-2; D is undetermined. From germline, CDR1 is SGHVS and CDR2 FQNEAQ. The CDR3 runs to 12 residues. CDR3: CAGSLATGELFF. Written as DNA, the CDR3 is TGTGCCGGCAGCTTGGCCACCGGGGAGCTGTTTTTT.

A few counts support this clonotype. The rearrangement joins TRBV13 to TRBJ2-7; a weak D match, TRBD1 (5 bases). The CDR3 is 15 residues long. Germline loops: CDR1 PRHDT, CDR2 FYEKMQ (reference sequence). Trimming stripped 5 bases from V and 1 base from J, with 15 bases between. CDR3 DNA sequence: TGTGCCAGCAGCCTCACAAAAGACAGTTCCTACGAGCAGTACTTC. This encodes CASSLTKDSSYEQYF.

This clonotype occurred many times. V usage is TRBV9 and J usage is TRBJ2-6; D call uncertain. Germline CDR1 and CDR2: SGDLS and YYNGEE. The CDR3 has 15 residues. Trimming pared 4 bases from V and 2 bases from J, leaving 10 bases between. The CDR3 coding sequence is TGTGCCAGCAGCCCCGGCCTTCCTGGGGCCAACGTCCTGACTTTC. Its protein is CASSPGLPGANVLTF.

The table lists this clonotype with a count of one. A junction end diverges from the germline sequence, so it may reflect a read error. The CDR3 spells CASSLAGVVGELFF. The CDR3 nucleotides are TGCGCAAGCAGCTTGGCGGGAGTGGTCGGGGAGCTGTTTTTT. The rearrangement joins TRBV7-9 to TRBJ2-2, with 7 bases lining up with TRBD2. This CDR3 is built from 14 residues. Germline V gene sequence: CDR1 SEHNR, CDR2 FQNEAQ (reference sequence).

The chain is built from TRBV20-1 and TRBJ1-1; D gene uncertain. This CDR3 spans 10 amino acids. The germline gives CDR1 DFQATT, CDR2 SNEGSKA (reference sequence). This CDR3 is CRGKGGKAFF. The CDR3 DNA is TGCAGGGGGAAAGGAGGGAAGGCTTTCTTT.

The chain combines TRBV20-1 with TRBJ2-5; TRBD1 matches 7 bases. The CDR3 is 14 residues long. The V and J ends lost 6 bases and 2 bases, in that order; junction bases with no gene match: 9. Germline CDR1 is DFQATT and CDR2 is SNEGSKA (reference sequence). The CDR3 here is CSARQGVGQETQYF. CDR3 DNA sequence: TGCAGTGCGCGACAGGGCGTAGGACAAGAGACCCAGTACTTC.

This clonotype was detected once. The chain links TRBV12-3 or TRBV12-4 to TRBJ2-7, with D perhaps TRBD1 or TRBD2 (5 bases each). This CDR3 comprises 15 residues. The germline V and J ends were trimmed by 4 bases and 1 base, with 14 bases remaining between them. The CDR3 DNA sequence: TGTGCCAGCAGTTACCCCTCGGGACGATCCTACGAGCAGTACTTC. Residues: CASSYPSGRSYEQYF.

The CDR3 here is CAWSVPDRGYGYTF. CDR3 sequence (DNA): TGTGCCTGGAGTGTTCCGGACAGGGGCTATGGCTACACCTTC. The genes are TRBV19 and TRBJ2-7; 9 positions agree with TRBD1. TRBJ1-2 explains the end of the DNA better; the J call may be wrong. Germline CDR1 reads LNHDA; CDR2 reads SQIVND (reference sequence). The CDR3 extends over 14 amino acids.

This sequence joins TRBV5-1 and TRBJ2-2; 8 bases map to TRBD1. The CDR3 has 15 amino acids. With 4 bases clipped from V and 4 bases from J, the junction kept 6 bases outside the gene matches. Germline CDR1 is SGHRS and CDR2 is YFSETQ. The CDR3 reads CASSRTGLGTGELFF. The CDR3 DNA reads TGCGCCAGCAGCCGGACAGGGTTAGGCACCGGGGAGCTGTTTTTT.

This clonotype was recorded a few times. This chain joins TRBV19 and TRBJ1-1, with D uncertain. Trimming pared 3 bases from V and 2 bases from J, leaving 7 bases between. The V gene's germline CDR1 is LNHDA and CDR2 SQIVND (reference sequence). CDR3 size: 13 residues. CDR3 coding DNA: TGTGCCAGTAGTATTTCTGATAACACTGAAGCTTTCTTT. It specifies CASSISDNTEAFF.

This clonotype has a handful of counts. The CDR3 bases are TGTGCCAGCAGCAGCTTAGCGGGGGACGCATCCTACGAGCAGTACTTC. Its translation is CASSSLAGDASYEQYF. The V gene is TRBV7-9, the J gene TRBJ2-7, with 9 nucleotides matching TRBD2. The CDR3 consists of 16 residues. Germline V gene data show CDR1 as SEHNR and CDR2 as FQNEAQ (reference sequence). Losses at the gene ends were 5 bases for V and 1 base for J; bases not matched to a gene: 9.

This chain connects TRBV7-4 to TRBJ1-5, with a possible D match to TRBD1 (5 bases). CDR1 is SGHVT and CDR2 is SQSDAQ in the germline V gene. The CDR3 covers 15 residues. V lost 5 bases, J lost 4 bases, and 15 bases lay in between. The CDR3 coding sequence is TGTGCCAGCAGCACACAAGGGAGGGGTAATCAGCCCCAGCATTTT. Translation: CASSTQGRGNQPQHF.

The chain links TRBV29-1 to TRBJ1-1, with 9 bases that match TRBD1. Germline lookup yields CDR1 SQVTM and CDR2 ANQGSEA. V lost 5 bases to trimming and J lost 14 bases; unmatched junction nucleotides: 6. CDR3 length: 10 residues. CDR3 loop: CSVQGTGLFF. In nucleotides, the CDR3 is TGCAGCGTTCAAGGGACAGGGCTGTTCTTT.